The clone carrying this T cell receptor (beta chain) was detected a few times. Its antigen remains unidentified. Germline lookup yields CDR1 SEHNR and CDR2 FQNEAQ (reference sequence). Trimming pared 5 bases from V and 4 bases from J, leaving 20 bases between. The CDR3 covers 16 residues. The sample is drawn from a study of beta chain features in type 1 diabetes. Study summary: Regarding age, gender and cell yields, patients proved similar to healthy donors.

Reverse transcription of all isolated RNA meant that expressed TCRB transcripts were sequenced. The table came from immunoSEQ multiplex PCR; TCRdb's copy has only in-frame clones and leaves some out. The profile shows 300,000 to 400,000 clones, approximately 10% of them singletons. Overall study results and limits: TCRB CDR3s were moderately but significantly shorter in Type 1 diabetes patients in all four CD4+ subsets.

The chain couples TRBV7-9 to TRBJ1-2, with D maybe TRBD1 (5 bases). The sequence came from a woman aged 30 to 39 in good health. Sequenced material: naive CD4+ T cells from blood. The CDR3 region has the DNA TGTGCCAGCAGCGTCCCGAGGGGTTTGGAGGGCTATGGCTACACCTTC. Its protein is CASSVPRGLEGYGYTF.